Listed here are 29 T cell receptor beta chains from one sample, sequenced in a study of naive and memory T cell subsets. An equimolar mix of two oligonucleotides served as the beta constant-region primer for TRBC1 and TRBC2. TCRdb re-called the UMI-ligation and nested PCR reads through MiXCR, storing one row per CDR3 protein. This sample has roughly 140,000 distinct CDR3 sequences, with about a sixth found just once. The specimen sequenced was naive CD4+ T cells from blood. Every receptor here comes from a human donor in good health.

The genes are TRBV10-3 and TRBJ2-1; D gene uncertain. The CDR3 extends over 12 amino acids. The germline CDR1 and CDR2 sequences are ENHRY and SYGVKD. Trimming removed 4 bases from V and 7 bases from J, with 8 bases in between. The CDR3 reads CAISGSGNEQFF. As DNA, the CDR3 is TGTGCCATCAGTGGGTCTGGGAATGAGCAGTTCTTC.

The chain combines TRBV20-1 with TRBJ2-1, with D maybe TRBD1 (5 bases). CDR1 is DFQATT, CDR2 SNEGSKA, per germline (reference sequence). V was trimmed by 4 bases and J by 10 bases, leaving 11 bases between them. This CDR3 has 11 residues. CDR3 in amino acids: CSAKGAWEQFF. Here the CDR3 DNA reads TGCAGTGCTAAAGGGGCTTGGGAGCAGTTCTTC.

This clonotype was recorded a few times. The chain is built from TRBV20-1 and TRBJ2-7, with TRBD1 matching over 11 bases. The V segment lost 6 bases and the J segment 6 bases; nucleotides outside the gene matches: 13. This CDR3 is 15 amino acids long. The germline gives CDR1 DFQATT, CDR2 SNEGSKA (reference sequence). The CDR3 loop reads CSASPGTGGSAEQYF. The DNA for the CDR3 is TGCAGTGCCAGCCCTGGGACAGGGGGGTCGGCCGAGCAGTACTTC.

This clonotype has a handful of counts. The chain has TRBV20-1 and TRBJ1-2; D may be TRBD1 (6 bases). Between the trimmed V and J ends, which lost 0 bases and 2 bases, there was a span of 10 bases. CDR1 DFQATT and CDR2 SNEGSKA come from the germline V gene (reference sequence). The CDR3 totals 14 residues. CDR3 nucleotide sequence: TGCAGTGCTAGAGACAGGGGCCGCAACTATGGCTACACCTTC. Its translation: CSARDRGRNYGYTF.

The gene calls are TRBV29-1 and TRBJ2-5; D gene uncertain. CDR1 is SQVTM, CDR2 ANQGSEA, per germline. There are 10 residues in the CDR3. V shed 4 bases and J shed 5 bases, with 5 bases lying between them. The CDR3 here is CSVVVETQYF. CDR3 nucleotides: TGCAGCGTTGTTGTCGAGACCCAGTACTTC.

CDR3 in DNA: TGTGCCAGCAGCCTTGACAGGGCTGGTGAAAAACTGTTTTTT. Its translation is CASSLDRAGEKLFF. The chain combines TRBV5-4 with TRBJ1-4, with 7 positions matching TRBD1. The CDR3 loop spans 14 amino acids. Germline values: CDR1 SGHNT, CDR2 YYREEE (reference sequence). Trimming removed 4 bases from V and 7 bases from J; junction bases left unmatched: 7.

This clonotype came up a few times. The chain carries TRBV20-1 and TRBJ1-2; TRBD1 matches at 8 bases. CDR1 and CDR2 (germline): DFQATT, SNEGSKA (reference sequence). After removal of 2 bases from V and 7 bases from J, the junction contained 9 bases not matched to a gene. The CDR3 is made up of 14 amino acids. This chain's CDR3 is CSARIAGGDGGYTF. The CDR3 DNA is TGCAGTGCTAGAATCGCAGGGGGCGACGGTGGCTACACCTTC.

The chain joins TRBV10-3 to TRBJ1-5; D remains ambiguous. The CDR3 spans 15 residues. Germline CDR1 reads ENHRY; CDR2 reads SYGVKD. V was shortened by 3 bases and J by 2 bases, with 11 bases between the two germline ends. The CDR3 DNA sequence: TGTGCCATCAGTGAACGAGGGAAAGGCAATCAGCCCCAGCATTTT. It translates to CAISERGKGNQPQHF.

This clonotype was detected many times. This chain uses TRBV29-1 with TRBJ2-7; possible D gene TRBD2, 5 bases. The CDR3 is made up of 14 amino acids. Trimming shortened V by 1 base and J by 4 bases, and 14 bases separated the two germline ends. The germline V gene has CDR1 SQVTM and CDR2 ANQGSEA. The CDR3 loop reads CSVEASGRRYEQYF. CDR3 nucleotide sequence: TGCAGCGTTGAAGCCTCAGGCAGGAGGTACGAGCAGTACTTC.

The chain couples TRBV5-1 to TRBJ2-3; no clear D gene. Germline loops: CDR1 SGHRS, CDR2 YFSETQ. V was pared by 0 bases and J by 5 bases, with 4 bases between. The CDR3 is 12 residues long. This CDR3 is CASSLAVDTQYF. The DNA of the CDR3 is TGCGCCAGCAGCTTGGCGGTAGATACGCAGTATTTT.

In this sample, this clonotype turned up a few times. The CDR3 region has the DNA TGTGCCAGCAGCCTTGGGGGGGGCGGAATCCCCTACAATGAGCAGTTCTTC. Residues: CASSLGGGGIPYNEQFF. The V gene is TRBV7-9, the J gene TRBJ2-1; perhaps TRBD2 as D (7 bases). Trimming took 5 bases from V and 2 from J, leaving 19 bases between them. CDR1 is SEHNR, CDR2 FQNEAQ, per germline (reference sequence). The CDR3 is made up of 17 amino acids.

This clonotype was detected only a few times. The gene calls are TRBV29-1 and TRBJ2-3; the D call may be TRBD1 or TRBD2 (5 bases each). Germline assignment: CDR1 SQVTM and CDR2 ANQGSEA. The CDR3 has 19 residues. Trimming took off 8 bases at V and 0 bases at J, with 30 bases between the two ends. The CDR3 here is CSLSRDPLRLVRSTDTQYF. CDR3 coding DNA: TGCAGCCTCTCCCGGGACCCCCTCAGATTGGTGCGGAGCACAGATACGCAGTATTTT.

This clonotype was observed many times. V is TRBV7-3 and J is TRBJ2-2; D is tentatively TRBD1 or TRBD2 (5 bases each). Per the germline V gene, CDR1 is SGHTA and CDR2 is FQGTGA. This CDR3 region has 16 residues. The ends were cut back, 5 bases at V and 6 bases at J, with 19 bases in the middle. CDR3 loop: CASSPLGTFAAGELFF. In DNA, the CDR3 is TGTGCCAGCAGCCCCTTAGGGACCTTCGCAGCCGGGGAGCTGTTTTTT.

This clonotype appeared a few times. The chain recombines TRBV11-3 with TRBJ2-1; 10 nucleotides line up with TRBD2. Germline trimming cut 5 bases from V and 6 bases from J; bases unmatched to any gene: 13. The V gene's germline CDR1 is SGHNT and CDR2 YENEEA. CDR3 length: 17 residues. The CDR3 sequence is CASSRKLTSGNPNEQFF. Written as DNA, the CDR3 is TGTGCCAGCAGCCGAAAGCTTACTAGCGGGAACCCCAATGAGCAGTTCTTC.

The CDR3 nucleotides are TGCAGTGCTATCAGCGGGAGTTGGGGCACCGGGGAGCTGTTTTTT. Translated, it gives CSAISGSWGTGELFF. V and J are TRBV20-1 and TRBJ2-2; TRBD2 agrees at 8 bases. The CDR3 is 15 amino acids. Trimming took 4 bases from V and 4 from J; bases not matched to a gene: 8. Looked up from germline, CDR1 is DFQATT and CDR2 is SNEGSKA (reference sequence).

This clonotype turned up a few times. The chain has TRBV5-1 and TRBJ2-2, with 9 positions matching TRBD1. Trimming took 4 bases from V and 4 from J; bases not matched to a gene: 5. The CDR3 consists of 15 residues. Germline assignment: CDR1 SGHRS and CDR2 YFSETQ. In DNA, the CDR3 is TGCGCCAGCAGCCGTGGGACAGGGAGCACCGGGGAGCTGTTTTTT. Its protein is CASSRGTGSTGELFF. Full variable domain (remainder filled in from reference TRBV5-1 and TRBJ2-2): KAGVTQTPRYLIKTRGQQVTLSCSPISGHRSVSWYQQTPGQGLQFLFEYFSETQRNKGNFPGRFSGRQFSNSRSEMNVSTLELGDSALYLCASSRGTGSTGELFFGEGSRLTVL.

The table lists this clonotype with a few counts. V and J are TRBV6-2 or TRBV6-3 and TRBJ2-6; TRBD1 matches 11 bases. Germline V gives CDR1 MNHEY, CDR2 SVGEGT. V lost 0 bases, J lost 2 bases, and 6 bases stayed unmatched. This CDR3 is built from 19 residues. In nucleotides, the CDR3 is TGTGCCAGCAGTTACTCGAGGACAGGGGGCTATACTGGGGCCAACGTCCTGACTTTC. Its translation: CASSYSRTGGYTGANVLTF.

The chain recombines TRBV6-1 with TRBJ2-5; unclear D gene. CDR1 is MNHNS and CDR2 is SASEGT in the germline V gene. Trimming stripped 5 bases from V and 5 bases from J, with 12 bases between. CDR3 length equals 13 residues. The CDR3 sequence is CASSSSSLETQYF. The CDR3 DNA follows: TGTGCCAGCAGTTCCTCGAGCCTGGAGACCCAGTACTTC.

The CDR3 here is CASSRGGGQDYGYTF. The CDR3, as DNA: TGTGCCAGCAGCCGAGGCGGGGGGCAGGACTATGGCTACACCTTC. This chain joins TRBV4-2 and TRBJ1-2, with D possibly matching TRBD1 (6 bases). Between the trimmed V and J ends, which lost 4 bases and 3 bases, there was a span of 15 bases. This CDR3 spans 15 amino acids. Germline values: CDR1 LGHNA, CDR2 YNFKEQ.

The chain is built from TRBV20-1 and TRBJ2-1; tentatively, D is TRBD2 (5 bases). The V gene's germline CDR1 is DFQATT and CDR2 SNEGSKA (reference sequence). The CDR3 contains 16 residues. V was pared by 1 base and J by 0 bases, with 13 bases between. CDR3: CSARGFEGNSYNEQFF. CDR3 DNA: TGCAGTGCTAGAGGGTTCGAGGGTAACTCCTACAATGAGCAGTTCTTC.

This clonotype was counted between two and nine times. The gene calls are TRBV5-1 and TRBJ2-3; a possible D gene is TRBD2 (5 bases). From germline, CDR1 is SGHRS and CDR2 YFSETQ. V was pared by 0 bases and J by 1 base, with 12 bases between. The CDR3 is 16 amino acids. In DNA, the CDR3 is TGCGCCAGCAGCTTGGGGGTTAGCGCAGGCACAGATACGCAGTATTTT. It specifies CASSLGVSAGTDTQYF.

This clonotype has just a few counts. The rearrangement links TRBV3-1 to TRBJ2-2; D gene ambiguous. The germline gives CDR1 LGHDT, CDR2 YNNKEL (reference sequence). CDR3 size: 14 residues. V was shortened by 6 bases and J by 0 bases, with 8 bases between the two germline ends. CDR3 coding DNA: TGTGCCAGCAGGGCAGTCGCGAACACCGGGGAGCTGTTTTTT. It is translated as CASRAVANTGELFF. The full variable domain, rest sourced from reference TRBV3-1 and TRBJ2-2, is DTAVSQTPKYLVTQMGNDKSIKCEQNLGHDTMYWYKQDSKKFLKIMFSYNNKELIINETVPNRFSPKSPDKAHLNLHINSLELGDSAVYFCASRAVANTGELFFGEGSRLTVL.

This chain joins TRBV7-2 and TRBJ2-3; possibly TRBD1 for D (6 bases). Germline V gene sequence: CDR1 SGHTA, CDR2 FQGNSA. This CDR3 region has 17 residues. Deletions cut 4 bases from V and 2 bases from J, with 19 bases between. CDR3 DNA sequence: TGTGCCAGCAGCTCGCCAGTACAGGGTTCGTTCACAGATACGCAGTATTTT. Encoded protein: CASSSPVQGSFTDTQYF. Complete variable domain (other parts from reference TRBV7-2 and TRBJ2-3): GAGVSQSPSNKVTEKGKDVELRCDPISGHTALYWYRQSLGQGLEFLIYFQGNSAPDKSGLPSDRFSAERTGGSVSTLTIQRTQQEDSAVYLCASSSPVQGSFTDTQYFGPGTRLTVL.

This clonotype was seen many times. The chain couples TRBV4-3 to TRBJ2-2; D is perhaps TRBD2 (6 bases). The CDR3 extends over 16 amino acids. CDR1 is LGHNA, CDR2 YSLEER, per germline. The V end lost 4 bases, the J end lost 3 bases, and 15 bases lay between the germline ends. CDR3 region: CASSRGEGRDTGELFF. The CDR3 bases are TGCGCCAGCAGCCGCGGGGAAGGGCGTGACACCGGGGAGCTGTTTTTT.

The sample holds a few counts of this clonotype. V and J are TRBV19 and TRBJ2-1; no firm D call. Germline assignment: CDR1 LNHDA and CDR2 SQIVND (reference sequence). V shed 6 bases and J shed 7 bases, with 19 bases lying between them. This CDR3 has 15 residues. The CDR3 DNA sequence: TGTGCCAGTAGGGAAAAAGGCAGCCTGGGTAATGAGCAGTTCTTC. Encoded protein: CASREKGSLGNEQFF.

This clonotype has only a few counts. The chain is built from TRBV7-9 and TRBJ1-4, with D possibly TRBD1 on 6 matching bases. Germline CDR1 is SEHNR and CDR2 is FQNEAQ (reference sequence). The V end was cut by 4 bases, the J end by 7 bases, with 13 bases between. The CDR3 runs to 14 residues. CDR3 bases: TGTGCCAGCAGCTCACAGGGTTCGGGTGAAAAACTGTTTTTT. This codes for CASSSQGSGEKLFF.

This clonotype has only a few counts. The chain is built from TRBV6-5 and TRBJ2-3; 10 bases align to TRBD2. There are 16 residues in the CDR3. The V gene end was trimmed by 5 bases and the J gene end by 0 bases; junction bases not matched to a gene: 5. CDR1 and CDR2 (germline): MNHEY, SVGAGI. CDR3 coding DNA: TGTGCCAGCAGTACCCGGACTAGCGGTAGCACAGATACGCAGTATTTT. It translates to CASSTRTSGSTDTQYF.

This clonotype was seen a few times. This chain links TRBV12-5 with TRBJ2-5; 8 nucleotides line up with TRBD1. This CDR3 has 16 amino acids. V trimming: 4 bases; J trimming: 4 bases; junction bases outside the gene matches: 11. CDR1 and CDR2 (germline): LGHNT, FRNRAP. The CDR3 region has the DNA TGTGCTAGTGGTTCCCTGTCCAGGGGGCGCGTAGAGACCCAGTACTTC. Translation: CASGSLSRGRVETQYF.

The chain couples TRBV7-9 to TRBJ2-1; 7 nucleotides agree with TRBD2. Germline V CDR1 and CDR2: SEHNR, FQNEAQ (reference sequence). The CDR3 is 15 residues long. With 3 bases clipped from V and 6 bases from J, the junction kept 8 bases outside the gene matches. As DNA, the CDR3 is TGTGCCAGCAGCTTGGGGAGGGCCTCCCGCAATGAGCAGTTCTTC. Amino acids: CASSLGRASRNEQFF.